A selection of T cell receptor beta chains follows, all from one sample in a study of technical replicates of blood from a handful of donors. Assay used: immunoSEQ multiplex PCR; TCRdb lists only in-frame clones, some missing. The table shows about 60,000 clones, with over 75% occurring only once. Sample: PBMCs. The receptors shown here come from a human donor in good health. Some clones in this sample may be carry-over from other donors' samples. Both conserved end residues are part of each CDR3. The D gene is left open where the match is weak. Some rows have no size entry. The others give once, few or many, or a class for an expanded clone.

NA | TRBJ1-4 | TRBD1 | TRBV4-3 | TGCGCCAGCAGCCCCCTGGGACAGGGGGGCGAAAAACTGTTTTTT | CASSPLGQGGEKLFF
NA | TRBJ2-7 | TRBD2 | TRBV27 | TGTGCCAGCAGTTTTGCGGGGGGCCCCTACGAGCAGTACTTC | CASSFAGGPYEQYF
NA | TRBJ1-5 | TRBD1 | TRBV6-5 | TGTGCCAGCAGTCAGACAGGGCTTTATCAGCCCCAGCATTTT | CASSQTGLYQPQHF
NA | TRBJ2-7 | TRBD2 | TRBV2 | TGTGCCAGCGAGCCGGGGCGGGGGTCCGAGCAGTACTTC | CASEPGRGSEQYF
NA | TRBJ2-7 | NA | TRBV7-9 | TGTGCCAGCAACTCCGCCTTGAACGAGCAGTACTTC | CASNSALNEQYF
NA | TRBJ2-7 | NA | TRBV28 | TGTGCCAGTTTTACAGGATACTACGAGCAGTACTTC | CASFTGYYEQYF
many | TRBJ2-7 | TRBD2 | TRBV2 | TGTGCCAGCAGTGAGGCGGGACTAGTCAGCGGCGAGCAGTACTTC | CASSEAGLVSGEQYF
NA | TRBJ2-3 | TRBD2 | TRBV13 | TGTGCCAGCACCCCCGGACTAGCGGGAGATACGCAGTATTTT | CASTPGLAGDTQYF
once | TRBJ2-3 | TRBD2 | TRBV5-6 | TGTGCCAGCAGCCCTGGACTAGCGGAAACAGATACGCAGTATTTT | CASSPGLAETDTQYF
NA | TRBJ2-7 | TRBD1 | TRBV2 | TGTGCCAGCGAGACCGGGACAGGGGAATACGAGCAGTACTTC | CASETGTGEYEQYF
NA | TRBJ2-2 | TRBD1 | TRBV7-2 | TGTGCCAGCAGCATAACTCCGGGACAGGGTCCCGGGGAGCTGTTTTTT | CASSITPGQGPGELFF
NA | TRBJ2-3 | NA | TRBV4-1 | TGCGCCAGCAGCCTCCTAGGGGGATTTCCTCCAGATACGCAGTATTTT | CASSLLGGFPPDTQYF
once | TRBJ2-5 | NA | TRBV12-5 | TGTGCTAGTTCCACAGGGCAAGAGACCCAGTACTTC | CASSTGQETQYF
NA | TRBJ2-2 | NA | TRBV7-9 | TGTGCCAGCAGCTTAACAGACACCGGGGAGCTGTTTTTT | CASSLTDTGELFF
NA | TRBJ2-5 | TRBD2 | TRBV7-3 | TGTGCCAGCAGCTTTAGCGGGGGAGAAGAGACCCAGTACTTC | CASSFSGGEETQYF
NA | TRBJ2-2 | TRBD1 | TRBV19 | TGTGCCAGTACCGTGACAGGGGGCTTTCTCGGGGAGCTGTTTTTT | CASTVTGGFLGELFF
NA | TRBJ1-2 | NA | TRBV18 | TGTGCCAGCGGACCGGGACAAAGGCTCTATGGCTACACCTTC | CASGPGQRLYGYTF
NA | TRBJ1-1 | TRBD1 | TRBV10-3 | TGTGCCATCAGGGCCGGGACAGGTAACACTGAAGCTTTCTTT | CAIRAGTGNTEAFF